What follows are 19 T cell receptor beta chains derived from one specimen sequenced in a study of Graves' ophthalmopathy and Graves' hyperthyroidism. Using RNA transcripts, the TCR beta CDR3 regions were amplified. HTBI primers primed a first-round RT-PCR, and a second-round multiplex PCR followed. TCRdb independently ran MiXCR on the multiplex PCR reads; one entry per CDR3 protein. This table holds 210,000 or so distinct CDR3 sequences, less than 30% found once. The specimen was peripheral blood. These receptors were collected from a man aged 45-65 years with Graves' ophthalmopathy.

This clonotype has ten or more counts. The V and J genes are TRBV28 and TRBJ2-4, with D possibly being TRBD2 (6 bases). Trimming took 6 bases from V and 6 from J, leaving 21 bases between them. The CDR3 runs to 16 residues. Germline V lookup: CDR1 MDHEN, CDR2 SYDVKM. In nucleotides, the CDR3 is TGTGCCAGCAGCCAACGCCGTTCCCGGACTACAAACATTCAGTACTTC. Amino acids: CASSQRRSRTTNIQYF.

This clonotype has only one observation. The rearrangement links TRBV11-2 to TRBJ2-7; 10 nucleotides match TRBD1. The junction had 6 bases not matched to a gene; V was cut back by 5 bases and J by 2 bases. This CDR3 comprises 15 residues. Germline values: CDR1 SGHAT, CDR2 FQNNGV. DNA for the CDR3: TGTGCCAGCAGCCCTGCGGGACAGGGGCCCTACGAGCAGTACTTC. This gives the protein CASSPAGQGPYEQYF.

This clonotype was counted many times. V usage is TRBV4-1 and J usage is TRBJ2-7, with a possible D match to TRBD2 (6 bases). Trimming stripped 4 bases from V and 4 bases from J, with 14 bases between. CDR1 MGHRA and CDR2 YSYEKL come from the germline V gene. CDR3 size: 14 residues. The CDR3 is CASSPEGLGYEQYF. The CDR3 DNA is TGCGCCAGCAGCCCGGAGGGCCTAGGGTACGAGCAGTACTTC.

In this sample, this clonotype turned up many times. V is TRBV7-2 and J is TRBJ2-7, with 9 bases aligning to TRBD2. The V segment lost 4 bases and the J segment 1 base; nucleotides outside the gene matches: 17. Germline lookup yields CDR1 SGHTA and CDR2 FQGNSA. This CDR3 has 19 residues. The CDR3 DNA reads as TGTGCCAGCAGCTCGTCCCTCCCAACTAGCGGGTTCGTGTCCTACGAGCAGTACTTC. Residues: CASSSSLPTSGFVSYEQYF.

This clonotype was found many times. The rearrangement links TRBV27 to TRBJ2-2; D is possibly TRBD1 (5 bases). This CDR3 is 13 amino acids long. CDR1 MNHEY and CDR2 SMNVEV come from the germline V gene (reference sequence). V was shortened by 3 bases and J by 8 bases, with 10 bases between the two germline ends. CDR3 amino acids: CASSLAGLGELFF. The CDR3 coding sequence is TGTGCCAGCAGTTTGGCAGGGCTGGGGGAGCTGTTTTTT.

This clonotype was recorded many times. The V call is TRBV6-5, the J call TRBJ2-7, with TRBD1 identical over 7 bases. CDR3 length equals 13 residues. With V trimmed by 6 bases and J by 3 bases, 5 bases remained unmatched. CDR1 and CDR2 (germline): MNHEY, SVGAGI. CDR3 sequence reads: CASRPRTGYEQYF. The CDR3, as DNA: TGTGCCAGCAGGCCTCGGACAGGCTACGAGCAGTACTTC.

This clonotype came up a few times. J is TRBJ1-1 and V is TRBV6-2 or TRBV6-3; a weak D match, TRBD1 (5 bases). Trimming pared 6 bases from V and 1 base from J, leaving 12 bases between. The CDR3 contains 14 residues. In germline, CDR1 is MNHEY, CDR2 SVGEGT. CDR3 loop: CASRNTGPNTEAFF. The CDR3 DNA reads TGTGCCAGCAGAAACACGGGGCCGAACACTGAAGCTTTCTTT.

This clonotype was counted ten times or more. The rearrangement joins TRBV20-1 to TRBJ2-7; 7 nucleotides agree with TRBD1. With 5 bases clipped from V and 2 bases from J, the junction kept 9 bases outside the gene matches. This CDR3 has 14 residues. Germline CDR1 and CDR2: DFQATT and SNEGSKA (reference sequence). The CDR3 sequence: CSACSPGTAYEQYF. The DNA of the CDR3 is TGCAGTGCTTGCTCCCCTGGGACAGCCTACGAGCAGTACTTC.

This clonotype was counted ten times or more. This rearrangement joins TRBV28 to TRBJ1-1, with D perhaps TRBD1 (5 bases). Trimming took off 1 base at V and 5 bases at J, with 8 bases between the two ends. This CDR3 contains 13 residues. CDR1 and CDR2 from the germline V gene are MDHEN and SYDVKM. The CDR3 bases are TGTGCCAGCAGTTTATTAGGGACTACTGAAGCTTTCTTT. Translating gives CASSLLGTTEAFF.

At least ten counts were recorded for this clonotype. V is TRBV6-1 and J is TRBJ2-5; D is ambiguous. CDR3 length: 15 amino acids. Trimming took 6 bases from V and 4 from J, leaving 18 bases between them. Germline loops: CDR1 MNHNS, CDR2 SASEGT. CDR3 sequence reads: CASRESTVRTETQYF. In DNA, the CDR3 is TGTGCCAGCAGGGAAAGCACTGTGAGGACAGAGACCCAGTACTTC.

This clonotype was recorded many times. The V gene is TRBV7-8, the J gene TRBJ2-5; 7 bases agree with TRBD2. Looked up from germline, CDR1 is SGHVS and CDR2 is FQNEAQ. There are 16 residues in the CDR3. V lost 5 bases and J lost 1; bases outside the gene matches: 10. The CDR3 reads CASSLTQWGGQETQYF. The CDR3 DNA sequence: TGTGCCAGCAGCCTAACCCAGTGGGGGGGCCAAGAGACCCAGTACTTC.

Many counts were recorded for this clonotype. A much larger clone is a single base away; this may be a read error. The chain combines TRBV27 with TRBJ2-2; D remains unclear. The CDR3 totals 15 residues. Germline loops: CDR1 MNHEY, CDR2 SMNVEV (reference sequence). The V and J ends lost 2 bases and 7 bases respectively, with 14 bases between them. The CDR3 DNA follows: TGTGCCAGCAGTTTAATCTTGAGACGGAGCGGGGAGCTGTTTTTT. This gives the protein CASSLILRRSGELFF.

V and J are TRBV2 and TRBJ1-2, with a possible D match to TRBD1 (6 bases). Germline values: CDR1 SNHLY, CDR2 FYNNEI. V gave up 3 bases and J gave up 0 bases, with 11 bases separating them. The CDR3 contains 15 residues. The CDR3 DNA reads TGTGCCAGCAGTGAGACAGGACTTACTAACTATGGCTACACCTTC. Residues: CASSETGLTNYGYTF.

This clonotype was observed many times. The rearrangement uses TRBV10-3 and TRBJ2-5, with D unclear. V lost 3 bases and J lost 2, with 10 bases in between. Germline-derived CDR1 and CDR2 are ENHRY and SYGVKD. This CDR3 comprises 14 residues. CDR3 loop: CAISEEGPQETQYF. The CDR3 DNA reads TGTGCCATCAGTGAAGAAGGACCGCAAGAGACCCAGTACTTC.

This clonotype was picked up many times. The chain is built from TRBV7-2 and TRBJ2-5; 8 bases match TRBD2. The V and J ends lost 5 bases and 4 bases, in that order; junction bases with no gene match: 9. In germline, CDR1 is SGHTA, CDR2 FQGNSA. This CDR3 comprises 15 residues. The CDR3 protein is CASSPGLAVGETQYF. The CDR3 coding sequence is TGTGCCAGCAGCCCTGGACTAGCCGTGGGAGAGACCCAGTACTTC.

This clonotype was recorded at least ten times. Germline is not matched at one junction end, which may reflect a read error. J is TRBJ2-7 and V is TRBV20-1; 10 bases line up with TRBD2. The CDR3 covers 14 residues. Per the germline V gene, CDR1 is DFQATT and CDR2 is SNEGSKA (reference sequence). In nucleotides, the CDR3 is TGCAGTGCAAGAGGGCCTAGCGGGAGTTACGAGCAGTACTTC. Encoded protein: CSARGPSGSYEQYF.

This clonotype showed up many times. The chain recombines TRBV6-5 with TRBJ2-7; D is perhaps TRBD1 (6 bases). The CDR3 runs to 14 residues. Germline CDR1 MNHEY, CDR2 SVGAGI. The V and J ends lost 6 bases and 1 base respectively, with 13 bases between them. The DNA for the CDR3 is TGTGCCAGCAGCACCCGGGACAAGTCCTACGAGCAGTACTTC. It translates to CASSTRDKSYEQYF.

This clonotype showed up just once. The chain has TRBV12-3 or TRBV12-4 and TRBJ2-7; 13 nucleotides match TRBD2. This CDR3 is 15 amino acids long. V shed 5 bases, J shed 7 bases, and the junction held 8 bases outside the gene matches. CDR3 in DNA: TGTGCCAGCAGTACCCGACTAGCGGGAGGAGGGGAGCAGTACTTC. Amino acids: CASSTRLAGGGEQYF.

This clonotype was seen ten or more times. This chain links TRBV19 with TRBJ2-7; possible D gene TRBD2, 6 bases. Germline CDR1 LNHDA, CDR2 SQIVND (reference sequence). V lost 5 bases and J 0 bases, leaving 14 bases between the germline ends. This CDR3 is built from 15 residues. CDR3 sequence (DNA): TGTGCCAGTAGTCCCGGGGACTTCTCCTCCTACGAGCAGTACTTC. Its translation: CASSPGDFSSYEQYF.